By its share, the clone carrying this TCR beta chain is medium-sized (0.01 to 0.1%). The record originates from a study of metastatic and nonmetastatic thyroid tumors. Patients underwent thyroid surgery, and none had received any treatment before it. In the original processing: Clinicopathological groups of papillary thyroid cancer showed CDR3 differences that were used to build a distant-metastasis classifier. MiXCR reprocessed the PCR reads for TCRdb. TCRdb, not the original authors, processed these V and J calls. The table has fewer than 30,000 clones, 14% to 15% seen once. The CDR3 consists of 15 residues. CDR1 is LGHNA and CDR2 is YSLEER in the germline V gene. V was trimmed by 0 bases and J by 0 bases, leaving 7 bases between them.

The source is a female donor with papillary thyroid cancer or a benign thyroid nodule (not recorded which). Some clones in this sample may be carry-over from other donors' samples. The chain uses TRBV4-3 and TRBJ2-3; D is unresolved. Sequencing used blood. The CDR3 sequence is CASSQEVISTDTQYF. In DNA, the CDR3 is TGCGCCAGCAGCCAAGAGGTCATTAGCACAGATACGCAGTATTTT.